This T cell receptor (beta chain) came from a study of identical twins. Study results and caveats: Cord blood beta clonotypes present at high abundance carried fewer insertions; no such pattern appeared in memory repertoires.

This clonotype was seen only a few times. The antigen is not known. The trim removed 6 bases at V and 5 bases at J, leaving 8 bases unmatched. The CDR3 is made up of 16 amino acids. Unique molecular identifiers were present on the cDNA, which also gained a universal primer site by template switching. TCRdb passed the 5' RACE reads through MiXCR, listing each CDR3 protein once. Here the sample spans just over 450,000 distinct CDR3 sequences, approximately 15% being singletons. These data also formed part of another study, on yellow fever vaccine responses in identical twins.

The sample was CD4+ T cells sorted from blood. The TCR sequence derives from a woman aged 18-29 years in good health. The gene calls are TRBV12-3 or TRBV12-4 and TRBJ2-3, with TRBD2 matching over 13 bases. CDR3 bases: TGTGCCAGCAGCAGACTAGCGGGAGGTGCGGGAGATACGCAGTATTTT. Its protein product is CASSRLAGGAGDTQYF.